The 15 T cell receptor beta chains in this list originate from one sample, sequenced in a study of OX40 agonist ivuxolimab in advanced cancers. Repertoires were generated with immunoSEQ multiplex PCR, while TCRdb's copy carries only in-frame clones and drops some. The sample lists 65,000 to 70,000 clones; 75% to 80% were seen once. Here the sequenced sample was CD4+ or CD8+ T cells sorted from blood, taken in a trial of the OX40 agonist ivuxolimab. These receptors were taken from an adult with an advanced solid tumor such as melanoma, head and neck, liver or kidney cancer.

The genes are TRBV9 and TRBJ1-2, with D possibly TRBD1 on 5 matching bases. V was clipped by 0 bases and J by 0 bases, with 18 bases between them. The CDR3 contains 18 residues. The V gene's germline CDR1 is SGDLS and CDR2 YYNGEE. In DNA form, the CDR3 reads TGTGCCAGCAGCGTAGGGACCGGGACTCGCTTCTCTAACTATGGCTACACCTTC. Protein: CASSVGTGTRFSNYGYTF.

This rearrangement joins TRBV5-6 to TRBJ1-6, with D possibly being TRBD1 (6 bases). The V and J ends lost 3 bases and 7 bases respectively, with 14 bases between them. The CDR3 contains 15 residues. The germline CDR1 and CDR2 sequences are SGHDT and YYEEEE. The DNA of the CDR3 is TGTGCCAGCAGCTGGGGACATAAGGACAATTCACCCCTCCACTTT. This gives the protein CASSWGHKDNSPLHF.

This rearrangement joins TRBV5-4 to TRBJ2-3; possibly TRBD1 for D (5 bases). This CDR3 has 17 amino acids. Trimming removed 3 bases at V and 1 base at J, with 18 bases between. Germline V gene sequence: CDR1 SGHNT, CDR2 YYREEE (reference sequence). CDR3 amino acids: CASSYLSGVRGTDTQYF. CDR3 coding DNA: TGTGCCAGCAGCTACCTTAGTGGGGTCAGGGGCACAGATACGCAGTATTTT.

The chain links TRBV19 to TRBJ2-7, with D tentatively TRBD1 (6 bases). From germline, CDR1 is LNHDA and CDR2 SQIVND (reference sequence). The V and J ends lost 6 bases and 0 bases respectively, with 12 bases between them. The CDR3 totals 14 residues. Written as DNA, the CDR3 is TGTGCCAGTAGGCTCTCAGGGGCCTCCTACGAGCAGTACTTC. This encodes CASRLSGASYEQYF.

Many counts were recorded for this clone. The chain combines TRBV7-2 with TRBJ1-5; 8 positions match TRBD1. Germline trimming cut 3 bases from V and 5 bases from J; bases unmatched to any gene: 0. The length of the CDR3 is 13 residues. CDR1 is SGHTA and CDR2 is FQGNSA in the germline V gene. Here the CDR3 DNA reads TGTGCCAGCAGCTTGGGACAGGATCAGCCCCAGCATTTT. It specifies CASSLGQDQPQHF. Based on the CDR3 plus reference TRBV7-2 and TRBJ1-5, the full variable domain is GAGVSQSPSNKVTEKGKDVELRCDPISGHTALYWYRQSLGQGLEFLIYFQGNSAPDKSGLPSDRFSAERTGGSVSTLTIQRTQQEDSAVYLCASSLGQDQPQHFGDGTRLSIL.

A single count supports this clone. The chain's CDR3 is CASSPSGGEAQETQYF. CDR3 in DNA: TGTGCCAGCAGCCCCTCCGGGGGCGAAGCACAAGAGACCCAGTACTTC. V usage is TRBV14 and J usage is TRBJ2-5, with D perhaps given as TRBD1 or TRBD2 (6 bases each). Germline assignment: CDR1 SGHDN and CDR2 FVKESK. Trimming pared 4 bases from V and 2 bases from J, leaving 17 bases between. This CDR3 is 16 amino acids long.

This chain uses TRBV19 with TRBJ1-2, with D unresolved. Trimming pared 5 bases from V and 3 bases from J, leaving 10 bases between. The CDR3 runs to 13 residues. The V gene's germline CDR1 is LNHDA and CDR2 SQIVND (reference sequence). In DNA form, the CDR3 reads TGTGCCAGTAGTGAGGAAGAATACTATGGCTACACCTTC. As protein: CASSEEEYYGYTF.

This chain joins TRBV19 and TRBJ2-2; no firm D call. Trimming stripped 7 bases from V and 0 bases from J, with 18 bases between. Germline loops: CDR1 LNHDA, CDR2 SQIVND (reference sequence). This CDR3 spans 17 amino acids. In nucleotides, the CDR3 is TGTGCCAGTACCCCAGGTCGCCAGGTGACGAACACCGGGGAGCTGTTTTTT. This sequence encodes CASTPGRQVTNTGELFF.

J is TRBJ2-7 and V is TRBV19; 10 bases line up with TRBD2. CDR1 and CDR2 from the germline V gene are LNHDA and SQIVND (reference sequence). V shed 6 bases and J 1 base; nucleotides not matched to a gene: 6. The CDR3 runs to 15 residues. The CDR3 DNA reads as TGTGCCAGTAGATACCTAGCGGGGGCTTCCTACGAGCAGTACTTC. Amino acids: CASRYLAGASYEQYF.

The chain uses TRBV6-1 and TRBJ1-3; a possible D gene is TRBD1 (6 bases). There are 16 residues in the CDR3. In germline, CDR1 is MNHNS, CDR2 SASEGT. V lost 1 base to trimming and J lost 0 bases, with 10 bases between them. CDR3 in amino acids: CASSEEQGASGNTIYF. CDR3 sequence (DNA): TGTGCCAGCAGTGAAGAACAGGGAGCCTCTGGAAACACCATATATTTT.

The rearrangement joins TRBV7-2 to TRBJ1-2; D is uncertain. Trimming pared 1 base from V and 2 bases from J, leaving 11 bases between. The CDR3 extends over 15 amino acids. Per the germline V gene, CDR1 is SGHTA and CDR2 is FQGNSA. The CDR3 loop reads CASSLVAQPNYGYTF. The CDR3 DNA sequence: TGTGCCAGCAGCTTAGTTGCGCAGCCCAACTATGGCTACACCTTC.

The rearrangement uses TRBV27 and TRBJ1-1; no clear D. The CDR3 extends over 13 amino acids. CDR1 and CDR2 from the germline V gene are MNHEY and SMNVEV (reference sequence). V was shortened by 5 bases and J by 3 bases, with 10 bases between the two germline ends. In nucleotides, the CDR3 is TGTGCCAGCAGTCGTCGTGAGGACACTGAAGCTTTCTTT. Its protein is CASSRREDTEAFF.

The chain links TRBV7-8 to TRBJ2-5, with D possibly being TRBD2 (5 bases). CDR1 and CDR2 from the germline V gene are SGHVS and FQNEAQ. The CDR3 totals 11 residues. With 6 bases removed from V and 7 bases from J, the gap between germline ends came to 9 bases. CDR3 DNA: TGTGCCAGCAGGGACTGGGCGACCCAGTACTTC. Its protein product is CASRDWATQYF. Full variable domain (remainder filled in from reference TRBV7-8 and TRBJ2-5): GAGVSQSPRYKVAKRGQDVALRCDPISGHVSLFWYQQALGQGPEFLTYFQNEAQLDKSGLPSDRFFAERPEGSVSTLKIQRTQQEDSAVYLCASRDWATQYFGPGTRLLVL.

The chain uses TRBV30 and TRBJ1-1; weak D call: TRBD1 (5 bases). Trimming stripped 4 bases from V and 7 bases from J, with 13 bases between. The CDR3 runs to 12 residues. Germline loops: CDR1 GTSNPN, CDR2 SVGIG (reference sequence). The CDR3 bases are TGTGCCTGGACAGGGAATGGGGATGAAGCTTTCTTT. Its translation is CAWTGNGDEAFF.

The chain uses TRBV30 and TRBJ1-2; the D is unclear. The germline V gene encodes CDR1 GTSNPN and CDR2 SVGIG (reference sequence). This CDR3 contains 12 residues. V shed 7 bases and J shed 5 bases, with 14 bases lying between them. DNA of the CDR3: TGTGCCTACGAGCGCTCGCTTTATGGCTACACCTTC. Translated: CAYERSLYGYTF.